These T cell receptor beta chains were read from a single sample in a study of response to subunit inactivated influenza vaccine. TCRdb itself ran the RT-PCR reads through MiXCR, one entry per CDR3 protein. In the table there are around 760,000 distinct CDR3 sequences, approximately 15% of which are singletons. The sample was PBMCs from blood, taken less than 15 days before vaccination. Receptor source: a man in his forties or fifties who received an inactivated influenza vaccine. Both conserved end residues are part of each CDR3. The D gene is left open where the match is weak. Where a row states a size, it is once, few, many or the class of an expanded clone; other rows omit it.

DNA: TGCGCCAGCAGCCCCGGGACAAGCTATGGCTACACCTTC
CDR3: CASSPGTSYGYTF
size: few
D: -
V: TRBV4-1
J: TRBJ1-2

DNA: TGTGCCAGCAGAGAGACTAGCGGGAACACAGATACGCAGTATTTT
CDR3: CASRETSGNTDTQYF
size: few
D: -
V: TRBV21-1
J: TRBJ2-3

DNA: TGCGCCAGCAGCCCAACCGGGGGGTGGAAGACCGGGGAGCTGTTTTTT
CDR3: CASSPTGGWKTGELFF
size: few
D: TRBD2
V: TRBV5-1
J: TRBJ2-2

DNA: TGTGCCAGCAGACCCGGGGAGGGGAGGAAAGCCTACGAGCAGTACTTC
CDR3: CASRPGEGRKAYEQYF
size: few
D: TRBD2
V: TRBV6-2/TRBV6-3
J: TRBJ2-7

DNA: TGTGCCAGCTCAGAACAAGAGACCCAGTACTTC
CDR3: CASSEQETQYF
size: many
D: -
V: TRBV5-1
J: TRBJ2-5

DNA: TGTGCCAGCAGTTTGGTCAGGGTGGCAGATACGCAGTATTTT
CDR3: CASSLVRVADTQYF
size: -
D: -
V: TRBV28
J: TRBJ2-3

DNA: TGTGCCAGCAGCGATGACAGGGGGACGTATGGCTACACCTTC
CDR3: CASSDDRGTYGYTF
size: few
D: TRBD1
V: TRBV6-4
J: TRBJ1-2

DNA: TGTGCCAGCAGCGGGACAGACACAGATACGCAGTATTTT
CDR3: CASSGTDTDTQYF
size: -
D: TRBD1
V: TRBV28
J: TRBJ2-3

DNA: TGTGCCACAAAAGGCGGGGGGTCGTACTCTGGGGCCAACGTCCTGACTTTC
CDR3: CATKGGGSYSGANVLTF
size: -
D: TRBD2
V: TRBV10-3
J: TRBJ2-6

DNA: TGTGCCAGCAGGAACCAGGAGACCCAGTACTTC
CDR3: CASRNQETQYF
size: few
D: -
V: TRBV7-2
J: TRBJ2-5

DNA: TGTGCCAGCAGTGGGGATATGAGGCAGCCCCAGCATTTT
CDR3: CASSGDMRQPQHF
size: many
D: -
V: TRBV6-1
J: TRBJ1-5

DNA: TGTGCCAGTTTCCGATCCTTGGCGGGAGCGGGCGAGCAGTACTTC
CDR3: CASFRSLAGAGEQYF
size: -
D: TRBD2
V: TRBV28
J: TRBJ2-7

DNA: TGTGCCAGCAGCGTAGAGGGGGACCGCACCTACGAGCAGTACTTC
CDR3: CASSVEGDRTYEQYF
size: -
D: -
V: TRBV9
J: TRBJ2-7

DNA: TGTGCCAGCAGTTATTCGAGGGGGTCCGCCGGGGAGCTGTTTTTT
CDR3: CASSYSRGSAGELFF
size: -
D: -
V: TRBV6-5
J: TRBJ2-2

DNA: TGCAGCGTTAACGAGGGAGTGTACTACGAGCAGTACTTC
CDR3: CSVNEGVYYEQYF
size: many
D: -
V: TRBV29-1
J: TRBJ2-7

DNA: TGTGCCAGCAGGCGGGACTCCGCGAGGGAGCAGTTCTTC
CDR3: CASRRDSAREQFF
size: few
D: -
V: TRBV12-3/TRBV12-4
J: TRBJ2-1

DNA: TGTGCCAGCAGCCAGGACGGGGGAGGGGGGCAGTTCTTC
CDR3: CASSQDGGGGQFF
size: -
D: -
V: TRBV7-3
J: TRBJ2-1

DNA: TGCGCCAGCAGCCAAGGCCCTGTCGGGGACATAAGCACCGGGGAGCTGTTTTTT
CDR3: CASSQGPVGDISTGELFF
size: -
D: -
V: TRBV4-3
J: TRBJ2-2

DNA: TGCAGTGCTAGAGAACCAGGGGTTGGCTACGAGCAGTACTTC
CDR3: CSAREPGVGYEQYF
size: many
D: -
V: TRBV20-1
J: TRBJ2-7

DNA: TGTGCCAGTAGTTACACCGGGATCTCCTACGAGCAGTACTTC
CDR3: CASSYTGISYEQYF
size: many
D: -
V: TRBV19
J: TRBJ2-7

DNA: TGTGCCAGCAGCCTTAGTCAAACGGGATTATCGTGGGGGACCCAGTACTTC
CDR3: CASSLSQTGLSWGTQYF
size: -
D: -
V: TRBV11-2
J: TRBJ2-5

DNA: TGTGCCAGCAGCTTGAGGGACTCGACGAACAATGAGCAGTTCTTC
CDR3: CASSLRDSTNNEQFF
size: -
D: -
V: TRBV5-6
J: TRBJ2-1

DNA: TGTGCCAGCAGTTATGCCAGGGGGCCGTACCAAGAGACCCAGTACTTC
CDR3: CASSYARGPYQETQYF
size: few
D: TRBD1
V: TRBV6-5
J: TRBJ2-5

DNA: TGTGCCAGCAGCGTAACTTGGTCAGATACCTACGAGCAGTACTTC
CDR3: CASSVTWSDTYEQYF
size: many
D: -
V: TRBV7-2
J: TRBJ2-7

DNA: TGTGCCACCAGTACTCAGGGTTATAATTCACCCCTCCACTTT
CDR3: CATSTQGYNSPLHF
size: many
D: -
V: TRBV15
J: TRBJ1-6

DNA: TGTGCCAGCAGTGAATACCCCGGGACGGGCACTTACGAGCAGTACTTC
CDR3: CASSEYPGTGTYEQYF
size: -
D: -
V: TRBV25-1
J: TRBJ2-7

DNA: TGCGCCAGCAGCTTGGCCTTGGGGGGGACAGAGACCCAGTACTTC
CDR3: CASSLALGGTETQYF
size: few
D: TRBD2
V: TRBV5-1
J: TRBJ2-5